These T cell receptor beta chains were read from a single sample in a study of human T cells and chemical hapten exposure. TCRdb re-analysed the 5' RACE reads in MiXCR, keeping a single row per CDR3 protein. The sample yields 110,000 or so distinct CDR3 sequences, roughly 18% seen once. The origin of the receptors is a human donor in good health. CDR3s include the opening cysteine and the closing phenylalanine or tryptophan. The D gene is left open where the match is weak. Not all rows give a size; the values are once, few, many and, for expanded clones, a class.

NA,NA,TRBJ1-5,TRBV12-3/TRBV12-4,CASRGGVGGGQPQHF,TGTGCCAGCAGAGGAGGTGTCGGAGGAGGACAGCCCCAGCATTTT
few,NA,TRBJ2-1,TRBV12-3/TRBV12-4,CATGGVRIVNEQFF,TGTGCCACCGGCGGGGTTCGGATAGTGAATGAGCAGTTCTTC
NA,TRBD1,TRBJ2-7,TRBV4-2,CASSQVGQGGTYEQYF,TGTGCCAGCAGCCAAGTGGGACAGGGGGGAACCTACGAGCAGTACTTC
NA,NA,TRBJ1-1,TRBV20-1,CSALSGRMNTEAFF,TGCAGTGCTTTATCCGGACGGATGAACACTGAAGCTTTCTTT
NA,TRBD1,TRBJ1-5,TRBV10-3,CAIKGTGAFGQPQHF,TGTGCCATCAAGGGGACAGGGGCTTTTGGGCAGCCCCAGCATTTT
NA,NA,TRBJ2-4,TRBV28,CASSPGGQAKNIQYF,TGTGCCAGCAGCCCCGGTGGCCAAGCCAAAAACATTCAGTACTTC
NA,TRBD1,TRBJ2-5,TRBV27,CASKAGGFQETQYF,TGTGCCAGCAAAGCAGGGGGCTTCCAAGAGACCCAGTACTTC
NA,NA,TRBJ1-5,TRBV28,CASSKGGSNQPQHF,TGTGCCAGCAGTAAAGGGGGGAGCAATCAGCCCCAGCATTTT
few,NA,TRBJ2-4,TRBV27,CASSSFSSPLAKNIQYF,TGTGCCAGCAGTTCCTTTTCTAGTCCTTTAGCCAAAAACATTCAGTACTTC
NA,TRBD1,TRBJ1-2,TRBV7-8,CASSLVTRTGVYGYTF,TGTGCCAGCAGCTTAGTGACTCGGACAGGTGTATATGGCTACACCTTC
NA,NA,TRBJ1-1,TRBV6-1,CASSVRVDTEAFF,TGTGCCAGCAGTGTCAGGGTAGACACTGAAGCTTTCTTT
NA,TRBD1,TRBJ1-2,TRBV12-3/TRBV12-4,CASNPGSTGHGYTF,TGTGCCAGCAACCCCGGCTCGACAGGGCATGGCTACACCTTC
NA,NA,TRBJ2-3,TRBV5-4,CASSPSRTDTQYF,TGTGCCAGCAGCCCATCAAGGACAGATACGCAGTATTTT
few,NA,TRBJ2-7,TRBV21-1,CASSKSPKKSASGDHEQYF,TGTGCCAGCAGCAAAAGTCCTAAAAAGTCGGCTAGCGGGGACCACGAGCAGTACTTC
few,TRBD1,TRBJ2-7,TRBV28,CASREMGTGSYEQYF,TGTGCCAGCAGAGAGATGGGGACAGGGTCCTACGAGCAGTACTTC
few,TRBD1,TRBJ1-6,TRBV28,CASSLGGQYNSPLHF,TGTGCCAGCAGTTTAGGGGGACAGTATAATTCACCCCTCCACTTT